This T cell receptor (beta chain) was sequenced for a study of cytomegalovirus exposure and HLA in healthy donors. Whole-study results and caveats: Within an earlier analysis, most TCR beta V segments proved productive either about 87% or about 30% of the time. Researchers left out some V segments, among them TRBV6-2 and TRBV6-3, as indistinguishable. For TCR beta chains, V- and J-gene trimming was later linked to a missense DCLRE1C variant.

This PCR relied on a set of 60 Vbeta primers and 13 Jbeta primers. Here immunoSEQ multiplex PCR was the method, and the copy in TCRdb shows in-frame clones only, minus some. The sample shows 180,000 or so clones, roughly 80% of them seen only once. A word on this clone: The antigen remains unidentified.

The CDR3 is 13 amino acids. Germline values: CDR1 MNHEY, CDR2 SVGAGI. V lost 2 bases, J lost 5 bases, and 7 bases lay in between. What was sequenced was PBMCs. The source of this sequence is a woman aged 40-49 years in good health and CMV-seropositive. V usage is TRBV6-5 and J usage is TRBJ1-5; perhaps TRBD1 as D (6 bases). DNA for the CDR3: TGTGCCAGCAGTTACGACAGGTATCAGCCCCAGCATTTT. The encoded protein is CASSYDRYQPQHF.